This TCR beta chain comes out of a study of shared clonotypes between healthy human individuals. The study enrolled healthy HIV-negative adults without recent acute infections or vaccinations as donors. All donors were Caucasian adults living in Nashville, Tennessee. Trimming cost V 5 bases and J 5 bases, with 11 bases left between them. Germline CDR1 SGHNT, CDR2 YENEEA. This CDR3 contains 13 residues. The assay was immunoSEQ multiplex PCR, and TCRdb's table has in-frame clones only and misses some. The data show about 1 million clones, with around 74% seen just once and 1.4% held by the top ten. The chain combines TRBV11-3 with TRBJ2-3; D might be TRBD2 (5 bases). Sequences were obtained from memory CD4+ T cells sorted from blood. Described subset: CD45RA-negative fraction. This sequence was found in a man younger than 35 in good health. The CDR3 region has the DNA TGTGCCAGCAGCCGGGGTGGTAGAGATACGCAGTATTTT. Amino acids: CASSRGGRDTQYF.